This T cell receptor beta chain stems from a study of T cells expressing NK-cell markers. Study-level information: Underlying the TCR beta repertoires were sorted CD3+CD56+NKG2C+, CD3+CD56+NKG2C- and CD3+CD56-NKG2C+ T cells. Of eight sequenced donors, seven were HCMV-seropositive and one HCMV-seronegative. Whole-study results and caveats: There were several donors in whom these clonotypes also led the CD3+CD56-NKG2C+ fraction.

Notes on this clonotype: Its antigen is still unknown.

In germline, CDR1 is SGHTA, CDR2 FQGTGA. The CDR3 sequence is 15 residues long. One entry per CDR3 protein, without DNA, is what TCRdb gives after re-calling the 5' RACE reads. The sample data list about 390,000 distinct CDR3 sequences. Sequenced sample: blood T cells: a sorted CD56 or NKG2C T cell subset, CD4+ or CD8+ T cells, or bulk PBMC T cells (not recorded which). This clonotype was sampled from a woman aged 45-65 years in good health. This chain connects TRBV7-3 to TRBJ2-7; the TCRdb call, TRBD1, lacks DNA for checking. The CDR3 reads CASSLSPTGNHEQYF.